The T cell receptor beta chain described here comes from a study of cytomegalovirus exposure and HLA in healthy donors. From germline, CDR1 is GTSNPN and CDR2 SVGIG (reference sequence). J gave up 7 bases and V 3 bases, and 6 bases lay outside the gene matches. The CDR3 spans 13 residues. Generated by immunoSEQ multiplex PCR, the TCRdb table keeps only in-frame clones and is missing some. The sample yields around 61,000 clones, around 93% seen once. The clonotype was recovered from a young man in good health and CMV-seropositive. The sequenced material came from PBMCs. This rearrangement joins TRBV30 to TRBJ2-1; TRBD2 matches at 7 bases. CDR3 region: CAWRSGIENEQFF. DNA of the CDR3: TGTGCCTGGAGAAGCGGGATAGAAAATGAGCAGTTCTTC.